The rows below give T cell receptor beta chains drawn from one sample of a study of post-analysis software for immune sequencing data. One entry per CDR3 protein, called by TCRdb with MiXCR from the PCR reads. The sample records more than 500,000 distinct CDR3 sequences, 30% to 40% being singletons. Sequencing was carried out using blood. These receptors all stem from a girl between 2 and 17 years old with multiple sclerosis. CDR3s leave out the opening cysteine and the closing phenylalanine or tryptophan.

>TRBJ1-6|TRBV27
ASSLVHGNSPLH
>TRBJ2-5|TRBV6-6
ASSYVPGLSETQY
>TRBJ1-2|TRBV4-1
ASRLVGSFYGYT
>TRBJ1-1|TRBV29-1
SAGTEAF
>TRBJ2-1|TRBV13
ASSSGLDDEQF
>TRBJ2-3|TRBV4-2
ASSRSGLRGGGTDTQY
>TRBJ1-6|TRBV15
ATSRSVGDSPLH
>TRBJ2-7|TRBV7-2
ASSFDRFSYEQY
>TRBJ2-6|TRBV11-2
ASTTVSGANVLT
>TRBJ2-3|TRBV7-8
ASSFTRRGLTDTQY
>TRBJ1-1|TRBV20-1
SAREGAWGIATEAF
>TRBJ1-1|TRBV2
ASSEGGGYTEAF
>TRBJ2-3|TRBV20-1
SAFQGASTDTQY
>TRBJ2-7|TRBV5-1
ASSVAATSTYEQY
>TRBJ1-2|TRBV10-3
AVGTGENYGYT
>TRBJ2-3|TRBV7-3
ASSLGGGFTDTQY
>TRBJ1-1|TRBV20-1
SAATGEPEAF
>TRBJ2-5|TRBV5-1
ASSLALEVETQY
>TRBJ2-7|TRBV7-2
ASSTWGGPYEQY
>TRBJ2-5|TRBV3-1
ASGRDRQETQY
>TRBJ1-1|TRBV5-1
ASFKPGQNTEAF
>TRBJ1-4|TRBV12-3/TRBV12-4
ASSFTPPSRGNEKLF
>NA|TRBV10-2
ASRVRDREYEQY
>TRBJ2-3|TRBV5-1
ASRRQNTDTQY
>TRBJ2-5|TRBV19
ASSGSSVGEETQY
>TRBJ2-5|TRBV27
ASRRGQGYQETQY
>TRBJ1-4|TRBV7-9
ASSSGRIKEKLF
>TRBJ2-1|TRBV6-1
ASSEAGPPGEQF
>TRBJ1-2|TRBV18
ASSQGQPNGYT
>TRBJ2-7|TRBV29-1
SVAADTVTEQY
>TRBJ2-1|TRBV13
ASSFLGAGVLYNEQF
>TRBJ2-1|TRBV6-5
ASSYRRGALNEQF
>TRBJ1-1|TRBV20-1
SARSDIGETGTTEAF
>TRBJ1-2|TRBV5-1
ASSLAWTGDGGYT
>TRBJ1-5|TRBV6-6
ASSRDRGQPQH
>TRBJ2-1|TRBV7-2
ASSLTSGGRNEQF
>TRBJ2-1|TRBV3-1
ASRLAGGNEQF
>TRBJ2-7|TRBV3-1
ASSQGSGIGYEQY
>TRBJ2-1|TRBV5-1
ASSSGRSGFAYNEQF
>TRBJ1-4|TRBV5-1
ASSFEGKTNEKLF
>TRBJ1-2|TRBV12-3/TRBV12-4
ASTLGGGGYT
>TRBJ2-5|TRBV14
ASSQVQQTQY
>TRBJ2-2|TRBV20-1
SANGLAGTGELF
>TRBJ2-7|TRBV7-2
ASSLASRLEQY
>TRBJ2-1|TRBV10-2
ASSAAGGLNEQF
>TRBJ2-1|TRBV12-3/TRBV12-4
ASSFEISGGQNNEQF
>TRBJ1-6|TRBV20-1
SATSGGAESPLH
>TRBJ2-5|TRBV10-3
AISEARGETQY
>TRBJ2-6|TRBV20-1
SAREYSSEANVLT
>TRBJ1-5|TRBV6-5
ASSTSARGNQPQH
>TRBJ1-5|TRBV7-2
ASSRGGSYSNQPQH
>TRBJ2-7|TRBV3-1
ASSRHRTGTYEQY
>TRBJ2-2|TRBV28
ASSSNKQDHGELF
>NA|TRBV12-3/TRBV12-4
ASSFGEARYEQY